The entry below gives a single T cell receptor beta chain sequence along with its context. Its specificity is unknown. The data were obtained in a study of cytomegalovirus exposure and HLA in healthy donors. Study-wide results and limits: Per a later analysis, 15,000 to 20,000 TCR beta sequences showed association with HLA alleles at 0.05 false discovery rate. Some TCR beta chains (more than 150 of them) were listed as cytomegalovirus-associated. What TCR beta sequences reportedly achieved was accurate prediction of HLA-A and HLA-B alleles in most subjects.

The PCR ran on 60 Vbeta and 13 Jbeta primers. Only in-frame clones appear in the TCRdb table, and some are missing; sequencing was by immunoSEQ multiplex PCR. The sample has roughly 120,000 clones, under 90% seen once; the top ten hold about 3.8%. Trimming at V came to 3 bases and at J to 8 bases, leaving 10 bases not matched to a gene. The germline gives CDR1 ENHRY, CDR2 SYGVKD. CDR3 length: 15 amino acids. The chain links TRBV10-3 to TRBJ2-1, with TRBD2 matching 7 bases. The source is a woman aged 30 to 39 in good health and CMV-seronegative. Sequenced input: PBMCs. CDR3 nucleotide sequence: TGTGCCATCAGTGAAATGAGGGAGGGCCCCCATGAGCAGTTCTTC. Encoded protein: CAISEMREGPHEQFF.